The 4 T cell receptor beta chains presented below share a single source sample, sequenced in a study of early T cells in non-severe SARS-CoV-2 infection. TCRdb reprocessed the 5' RACE reads with MiXCR, giving one entry per CDR3 protein. Of roughly 110,000 distinct CDR3 sequences in the sample, 8.5% to 14% were seen once. The sequenced material came from whole blood. The receptors shown here come from an adult who was a healthcare worker with PCR-confirmed SARS-CoV-2 infection or an uninfected control (not recorded which).

This clonotype was detected ten times or more. The V and J genes are TRBV7-8 and TRBJ2-5; maybe TRBD1 (6 bases). The CDR3 is 12 amino acids. Per germline, CDR1 SGHVS and CDR2 FQNEAQ. V lost 5 bases and J 5 bases, leaving 9 bases between the germline ends. DNA for the CDR3: TGTGCCAGCAGCCCGGACAGCGAGACCCAGTACTTC. Translating it yields CASSPDSETQYF.

Worth noting for this clonotype: This may be a read error, as it is one base from a much larger clone. This sequence joins TRBV6-6 and TRBJ2-2; D might be TRBD2 (6 bases). Germline-derived CDR1 and CDR2 are MNHNY and SVGAGI (reference sequence). The CDR3 is 15 amino acids. The CDR3 coding sequence is TGTGCCAGCAGTCTAGTAGTGGCGAACACCGGGGGGCTGTTTTTT. Its translation: CASSLVVANTGGLFF.

This clonotype was counted a few times. The chain has TRBV28 and TRBJ1-1, with D hard to call. The CDR3 spans 15 residues. Germline CDR1 reads MDHEN; CDR2 reads SYDVKM. V gave up 7 bases and J gave up 0 bases, with 15 bases separating them. The CDR3 loop is CASTPHGPMNTEAFF. CDR3 nucleotide sequence: TGTGCCAGCACTCCCCACGGGCCGATGAACACTGAAGCTTTCTTT.

The chain joins TRBV20-1 to TRBJ2-2; TRBD2 is a possible D gene (5 bases). V was trimmed by 5 bases and J by 6 bases, leaving 10 bases between them. CDR1 is DFQATT and CDR2 is SNEGSKA in the germline V gene (reference sequence). The CDR3 covers 12 residues. The CDR3 reads CSASARAGELFF. CDR3 bases: TGCAGTGCTTCGGCGAGGGCCGGGGAGCTGTTTTTT.